A single sample gave rise to the 21 T cell receptor beta chains below, sequenced in a study of shared clonotypes between healthy human individuals. Profiled with immunoSEQ multiplex PCR; TCRdb holds only in-frame clones, not every one. The sample holds 2,500,000 or so clones; just under 95% are singletons and the top ten take more than 0.35%. Sequenced: naive CD4+ T cells from PBMCs. The subset denotes: CD45RA+ positively selected. All receptors come from a young man in good health. Some clones in this sample may be carry-over from other donors' samples.

The chain links TRBV15 to TRBJ2-2; 8 nucleotides line up with TRBD2. This CDR3 region has 15 residues. The V gene's germline CDR1 is LNHNV and CDR2 YYDKDF (reference sequence). V lost 0 bases and J lost 7; bases outside the gene matches: 4. CDR3 residues: CATSREKRENGELFF. In DNA, the CDR3 is TGTGCCACCAGCAGAGAAAAGCGGGAGAACGGGGAGCTGTTTTTT.

Note on this clone: The same CDR3 can be traced to other DNA sequences in this sample. The J gene is TRBJ2-7, the V gene TRBV28; 7 nucleotides align to TRBD1. Trimming took 6 bases from V and 2 from J; bases not matched to a gene: 4. The CDR3 is 13 amino acids. Germline V gene data show CDR1 as MDHEN and CDR2 as SYDVKM. In nucleotides, the CDR3 is TGTGCCAGCAGCTTTGGGACAGCCTACGAGCAGTACTTC. It codes for CASSFGTAYEQYF.

This clone was recorded only once. The V call is TRBV19, the J call TRBJ2-7; D gene unclear. The CDR3 is 13 amino acids. Per the germline V gene, CDR1 is LNHDA and CDR2 is SQIVND (reference sequence). V was pared by 10 bases and J by 2 bases, with 15 bases between. CDR3 nucleotide sequence: TGTGCCACATCTGGACGGTTACCCTACGAGCAGTACTTC. Residues: CATSGRLPYEQYF.

The rearrangement joins TRBV10-3 to TRBJ1-1; D uncertain. This CDR3 is built from 14 residues. The germline gives CDR1 ENHRY, CDR2 SYGVKD. V was trimmed by 2 bases and J by 1 base, leaving 8 bases between them. CDR3 region: CAISEGTSNTEAFF. The CDR3 DNA reads as TGTGCCATCAGTGAGGGCACCTCGAACACTGAAGCTTTCTTT.

The V call is TRBV15, the J call TRBJ2-7; D is possibly TRBD1 (5 bases). This CDR3 comprises 14 residues. The germline CDR1 and CDR2 sequences are LNHNV and YYDKDF (reference sequence). V was cut by 1 base and J by 5 bases, with 12 bases left in between. The CDR3 bases are TGTGCCACCAGCAGAGGCCAGGGCAGCCACGAGCAGTACTTC. This encodes CATSRGQGSHEQYF. Drawing the rest from reference TRBV15 and TRBJ2-7, the complete variable domain is DAMVIQNPRYQVTQFGKPVTLSCSQTLNHNVMYWYQQKSSQAPKLLFHYYDKDFNNEADTPDNFQSRRPNTSFCFLDIRSPGLGDTAMYLCATSRGQGSHEQYFGPGTRLTVT.

The chain joins TRBV29-1 to TRBJ1-4; D gene unclear. The CDR3 is 14 amino acids. Germline V lookup: CDR1 SQVTM, CDR2 ANQGSEA. V lost 5 bases and J lost 6, with 16 bases in between. The DNA for the CDR3 is TGCAGCGTTAGCCACCGAGCACGGGATGAAAAACTGTTTTTT. This sequence encodes CSVSHRARDEKLFF.

The CDR3 sequence is CASSSGQIFTDTQYF. The CDR3 bases are TGTGCCAGCAGTTCGGGACAGATCTTCACAGATACGCAGTATTTT. The chain is built from TRBV28 and TRBJ2-3, with 7 nucleotides matching TRBD1. The J segment lost 2 bases and the V segment lost 4 bases, leaving 6 bases of the junction unmatched. Germline CDR1 MDHEN, CDR2 SYDVKM. The CDR3 spans 15 residues.

This sequence joins TRBV25-1 and TRBJ1-1; D not certain. The CDR3 length is 14 residues. V lost 6 bases to trimming and J lost 5 bases, with 16 bases between them. The germline gives CDR1 MGHDK, CDR2 SYGVNS. The CDR3 sequence is CASRPGWMGTEAFF. The CDR3 DNA sequence: TGTGCCAGCAGACCGGGTTGGATGGGGACTGAAGCTTTCTTT.

With respect to this clone: The same CDR3 is also encoded by other DNA sequences in this sample. This chain connects TRBV7-3 to TRBJ1-1; D is possibly TRBD1 (5 bases). This CDR3 region has 15 residues. The germline V and J ends were trimmed by 1 base and 0 bases, with 9 bases remaining between them. CDR1 SGHTA and CDR2 FQGTGA come from the germline V gene. CDR3 sequence: CASSLNGALNTEAFF. CDR3 bases: TGTGCCAGCAGCTTAAATGGGGCCTTGAACACTGAAGCTTTCTTT.

The chain couples TRBV5-1 to TRBJ2-6, with TRBD2 matching over 7 bases. V lost 4 bases to trimming and J lost 0 bases; unmatched junction nucleotides: 13. Germline V gives CDR1 SGHRS, CDR2 YFSETQ. This CDR3 has 19 amino acids. Here the CDR3 reads CASSREAGLAASGANVLTF. CDR3 in DNA: TGCGCCAGCAGCCGGGAGGCAGGGCTAGCGGCCTCTGGGGCCAACGTCCTGACTTTC.

The chain joins TRBV2 to TRBJ1-2; TRBD1 aligns across 9 bases. The CDR3 totals 12 residues. The J segment lost 3 bases and the V segment lost 10 bases, leaving 3 bases of the junction unmatched. Germline V gives CDR1 SNHLY, CDR2 FYNNEI. This chain's CDR3 is CATTGGDYGYTF. CDR3 nucleotides: TGTGCCACCACAGGGGGCGACTATGGCTACACCTTC.

This clone was detected once. At the DNA level, this CDR3 is encoded by other sequences in the same sample as well. The rearrangement joins TRBV5-4 to TRBJ1-3, with a possible D match to TRBD1 (5 bases). Between the trimmed V and J ends, which lost 2 bases and 0 bases, there was a span of 6 bases. The CDR3 contains 14 residues. Germline values: CDR1 SGHNT, CDR2 YYREEE (reference sequence). Here the CDR3 DNA reads TGTGCCAGCAGCTTTCAGGGCTCTGGAAACACCATATATTTT. Its translation: CASSFQGSGNTIYF.

The chain has TRBV6-1 and TRBJ2-2; 7 bases are shared with TRBD1. CDR3 size: 14 residues. CDR1 and CDR2 (germline): MNHNS, SASEGT. Germline trimming cut 6 bases from V and 7 bases from J; bases unmatched to any gene: 8. The chain's CDR3 is CASSGDRAGGELFF. The CDR3 DNA reads as TGTGCCAGCAGCGGAGACAGGGCGGGCGGGGAGCTGTTTTTT.

J is TRBJ2-7 and V is TRBV20-1, with D unresolved. CDR1 is DFQATT and CDR2 is SNEGSKA in the germline V gene (reference sequence). V was pared by 3 bases and J by 10 bases, with 10 bases between. The CDR3 extends over 10 amino acids. The CDR3: CSASGFVQYF. DNA of the CDR3: TGCAGTGCTAGTGGGTTCGTCCAGTACTTC.

The J gene is TRBJ1-1, the V gene TRBV10-3; the D gene is possibly TRBD1 (6 bases). The CDR3 covers 16 residues. The V gene's germline CDR1 is ENHRY and CDR2 SYGVKD. The V end was cut by 3 bases, the J end by 3 bases, with 17 bases between. CDR3 region: CAISDFGGRTDTEAFF. CDR3 nucleotide sequence: TGTGCCATCAGTGATTTTGGGGGGCGTACGGACACTGAAGCTTTCTTT.

V usage is TRBV6-6 and J usage is TRBJ1-2; TRBD1 matches at 9 bases. From germline, CDR1 is MNHNY and CDR2 SVGAGI (reference sequence). This CDR3 is built from 15 residues. The trim removed 4 bases at V and 3 bases at J, leaving 6 bases unmatched. CDR3 loop: CASSLAGQGDYGYTF. The CDR3 DNA sequence: TGTGCCAGCAGTTTAGCGGGACAGGGAGACTATGGCTACACCTTC.

V is TRBV7-7 and J is TRBJ2-1, with 8 nucleotides matching TRBD2. This CDR3 comprises 15 residues. The V and J ends lost 5 bases and 5 bases, in that order; junction bases with no gene match: 8. Germline V gives CDR1 SSHAT, CDR2 FNYEAQ (reference sequence). In DNA form, the CDR3 reads TGTGCCAGCAGCCCCGGACTAGCCGGTAACAATGAGCAGTTCTTC. Translation: CASSPGLAGNNEQFF.

The chain carries TRBV6-6 and TRBJ2-7; 7 bases fit TRBD2. J lost 7 bases, V lost 0 bases, and 6 bases had no gene match. From germline, CDR1 is MNHNY and CDR2 SVGAGI (reference sequence). The CDR3 covers 14 residues. As DNA, the CDR3 is TGTGCCAGCAGTTACTCGTATGAACTAGCGGAGCAGTACTTC. Its translation: CASSYSYELAEQYF.

J is TRBJ2-5 and V is TRBV5-1; D not resolved. CDR1 is SGHRS and CDR2 is YFSETQ in the germline V gene. This CDR3 is built from 15 residues. V dropped 1 base and J dropped 3 bases, with 13 bases sitting between them. The CDR3 DNA follows: TGCGCCAGCAGCTTGATACCGGCAGGCGAAGAGACCCAGTACTTC. This translates into CASSLIPAGEETQYF.

The chain links TRBV6-1 to TRBJ2-3; D not certain. V gave up 1 base and J gave up 1 base, with 6 bases separating them. The germline CDR1 and CDR2 sequences are MNHNS and SASEGT. The CDR3 spans 14 residues. The CDR3 sequence: CASSEGPGTDTQYF. Here the CDR3 DNA reads TGTGCCAGCAGTGAAGGGCCCGGCACAGATACGCAGTATTTT.

This chain links TRBV28 with TRBJ2-3; D possibly corresponds to TRBD1 (7 bases). There are 13 residues in the CDR3. Germline lookup yields CDR1 MDHEN and CDR2 SYDVKM. With 8 bases removed from V and 3 bases from J, the gap between germline ends came to 12 bases. CDR3 region: CASLQGGTDTQYF. The CDR3 nucleotides are TGTGCCAGCCTCCAGGGGGGAACAGATACGCAGTATTTT.